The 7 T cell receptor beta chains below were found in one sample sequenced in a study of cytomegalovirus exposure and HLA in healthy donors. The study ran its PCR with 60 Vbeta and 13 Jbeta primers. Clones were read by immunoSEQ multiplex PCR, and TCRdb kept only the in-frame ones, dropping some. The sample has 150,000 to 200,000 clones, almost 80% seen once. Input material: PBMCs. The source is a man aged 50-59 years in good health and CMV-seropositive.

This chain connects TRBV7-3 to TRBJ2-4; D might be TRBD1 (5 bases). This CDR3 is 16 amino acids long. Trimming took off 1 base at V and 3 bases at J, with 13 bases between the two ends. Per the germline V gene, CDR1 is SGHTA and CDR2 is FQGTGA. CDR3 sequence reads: CASSLKGGRDKNIQYF. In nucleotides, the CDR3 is TGTGCCAGCAGCTTAAAAGGCGGCAGGGACAAAAACATTCAGTACTTC.

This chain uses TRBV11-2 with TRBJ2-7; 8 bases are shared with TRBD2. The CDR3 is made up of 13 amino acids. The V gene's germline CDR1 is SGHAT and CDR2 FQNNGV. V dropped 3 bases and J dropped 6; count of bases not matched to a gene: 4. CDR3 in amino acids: CASSLYRGGEQYF. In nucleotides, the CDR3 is TGTGCCAGCAGCTTGTATCGGGGGGGCGAGCAGTACTTC. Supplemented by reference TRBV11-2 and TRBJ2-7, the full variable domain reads EAGVAQSPRYKIIEKRQSVAFWCNPISGHATLYWYQQILGQGPKLLIQFQNNGVVDDSQLPKDRFSAERLKGVDSTLKIQPAKLEDSAVYLCASSLYRGGEQYFGPGTRLTVT.

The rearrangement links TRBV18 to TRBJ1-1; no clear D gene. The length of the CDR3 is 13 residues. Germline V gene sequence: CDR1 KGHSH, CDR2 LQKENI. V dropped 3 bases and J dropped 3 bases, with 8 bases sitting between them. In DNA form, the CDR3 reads TGTGCCAGCTCACCTAGGGAGTACACTGAAGCTTTCTTT. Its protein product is CASSPREYTEAFF. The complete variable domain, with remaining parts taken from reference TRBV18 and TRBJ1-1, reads NAGVMQNPRHLVRRRGQEARLRCSPMKGHSHVYWYRQLPEEGLKFMVYLQKENIIDESGMPKERFSAEFPKEGPSILRIQQVVRGDSAAYFCASSPREYTEAFFGQGTRLTVV.

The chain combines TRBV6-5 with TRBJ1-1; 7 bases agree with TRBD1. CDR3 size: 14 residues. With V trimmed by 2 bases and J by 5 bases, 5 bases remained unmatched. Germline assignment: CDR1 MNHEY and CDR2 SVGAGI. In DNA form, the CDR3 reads TGTGCCAGCAGTTACCTGGGACAGCAGACTGAAGCTTTCTTT. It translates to CASSYLGQQTEAFF.

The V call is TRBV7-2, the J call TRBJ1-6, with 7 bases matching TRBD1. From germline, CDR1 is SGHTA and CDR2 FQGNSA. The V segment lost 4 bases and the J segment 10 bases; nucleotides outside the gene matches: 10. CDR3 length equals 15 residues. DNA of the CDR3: TGTGCCAGCAGCTCAGCTGACAGGGCGCGATCACCCCTCCACTTT. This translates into CASSSADRARSPLHF.

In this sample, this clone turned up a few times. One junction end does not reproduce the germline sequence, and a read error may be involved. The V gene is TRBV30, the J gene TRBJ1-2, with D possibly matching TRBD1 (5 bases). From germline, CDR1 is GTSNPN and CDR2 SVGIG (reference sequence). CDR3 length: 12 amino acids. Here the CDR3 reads CAWSLPWGERYF. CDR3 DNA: TGTGCCTGGAGTCTTCCGTGGGGGGAACGCTACTTC.

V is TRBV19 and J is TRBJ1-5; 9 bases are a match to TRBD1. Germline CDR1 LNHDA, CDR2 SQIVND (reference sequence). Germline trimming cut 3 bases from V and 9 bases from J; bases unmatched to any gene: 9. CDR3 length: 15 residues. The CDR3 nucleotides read TGTGCCAGTAGTATGGAAACAGGGGGCGGAATGCCCCAGCATTTT. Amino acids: CASSMETGGGMPQHF.